The 21 T cell receptor beta chains below come from one sample, sequenced in a study of molecular identifiers for immune sequencing clone quantification. TCRdb independently ran MiXCR on the PCR reads; one entry per CDR3 protein. The table shows about 640,000 distinct CDR3 sequences, with about 20% occurring only once. Sequencing was done on a sample of naive CD8+ T cells from blood, with Jurkat cell RNA spiked in. Subset reported: FACS-sorted CD8+CD4-CCR7+CD45RA+ naive T cells. These receptors all come from a human donor in good health. Some libraries in this study had Jurkat cell RNA spiked in.

The table lists this clonotype with a few counts. This chain connects TRBV2 to TRBJ1-2, with a possible D match to TRBD1 (6 bases). The V and J ends lost 7 bases and 9 bases respectively, with 15 bases between them. The germline V gene has CDR1 SNHLY and CDR2 FYNNEI. The length of the CDR3 is 12 residues. CDR3 coding DNA: TGTGCCAGCACCGCGACCGACAGGAGCTACACCTTC. Protein: CASTATDRSYTF.

The rearrangement links TRBV20-1 to TRBJ2-7, with TRBD1 identical over 12 bases. The CDR3 spans 14 residues. Germline CDR1 and CDR2: DFQATT and SNEGSKA (reference sequence). V shed 1 base and J 4 bases; nucleotides not matched to a gene: 2. The CDR3 DNA reads as TGCAGTGCTAGAGGGGACAGGGGGCTGTACGAGCAGTACTTC. It specifies CSARGDRGLYEQYF.

This clonotype was seen ten or more times. This chain uses TRBV5-5 with TRBJ2-7; 12 nucleotides align to TRBD2. CDR1 and CDR2 (germline): SGHKS, YYEKEE (reference sequence). The length of the CDR3 is 17 residues. J was trimmed by 2 bases and V by 4 bases; bases with no gene match: 10. The CDR3 loop is CASSLRLAGAVPYEQYF. The CDR3 region has the DNA TGTGCCAGCAGCCTTCGACTAGCGGGAGCTGTACCCTACGAGCAGTACTTC.

This clonotype was counted between two and nine times. The gene calls are TRBV30 and TRBJ2-3, with D possibly TRBD1 on 6 matching bases. The germline gives CDR1 GTSNPN, CDR2 SVGIG (reference sequence). The V end lost 3 bases, the J end lost 2 bases, and 18 bases lay between the germline ends. CDR3 size: 16 residues. CDR3 sequence (DNA): TGTGCCTGGAGCCCAGGGGTCCCGAGTATCACAGATACGCAGTATTTT. Encoded protein: CAWSPGVPSITDTQYF.

A few counts support this clonotype. The V gene is TRBV19, the J gene TRBJ1-1; no clear D. Looked up from germline, CDR1 is LNHDA and CDR2 is SQIVND (reference sequence). This CDR3 spans 12 amino acids. The V and J ends lost 3 bases and 4 bases respectively, with 6 bases between them. The CDR3 reads CASSIRVTEAFF. CDR3 bases: TGTGCCAGTAGTATCCGGGTCACTGAAGCTTTCTTT.

This clonotype showed up many times. This chain uses TRBV5-1 with TRBJ1-1; D perhaps matches TRBD1 (5 bases). The length of the CDR3 is 14 residues. Germline CDR1 is SGHRS and CDR2 is YFSETQ. The V end lost 0 bases, the J end lost 4 bases, and 10 bases lay between the germline ends. This chain's CDR3 is CASSLGQGFTEAFF. As DNA, the CDR3 is TGCGCCAGCAGCTTGGGGCAGGGTTTCACTGAAGCTTTCTTT.

In this sample, this clonotype turned up many times. V gene TRBV30 combines with J gene TRBJ2-7; TRBD2 agrees at 8 bases. The CDR3 consists of 13 residues. J lost 4 bases, V lost 3 bases, and 5 bases had no gene match. The germline V gene encodes CDR1 GTSNPN and CDR2 SVGIG (reference sequence). The CDR3 sequence: CAWSSSGRYEQYF. The CDR3 DNA is TGTGCCTGGAGCTCTAGCGGGCGGTACGAGCAGTACTTC.

The sample holds many counts of this clonotype. This chain joins TRBV5-5 and TRBJ1-4; unclear D gene. This CDR3 is built from 13 residues. Trimming cost V 4 bases and J 4 bases, with 8 bases left between them. CDR1 is SGHKS and CDR2 is YYEKEE in the germline V gene (reference sequence). CDR3 residues: CASSADLNEKLFF. Here the CDR3 DNA reads TGTGCCAGCAGCGCAGATCTTAATGAAAAACTGTTTTTT.

A word on this clonotype: This sequence may be a read error, since a much larger clone differs from it by one base. The rearrangement links TRBV19 to TRBJ1-1; D is unclear. This CDR3 region has 15 residues. Trimming stripped 5 bases from V and 3 bases from J, with 16 bases between. The V gene's germline CDR1 is LNHDA and CDR2 SQIVND (reference sequence). The CDR3 DNA follows: TGTGCCAGTAGTCCCGCCGCGGCCCGACACACTGAAGCTTTCTTT. Translating it yields CASSPAAARHTEAFF. Looking up the rest from reference TRBV19 and TRBJ1-1 gives the full variable domain: DGGITQSPKYLFRKEGQNVTLSCEQNLNHDAMYWYRQDPGQGLRLIYYSQIVNDFQKGDIAEGYSVSREKKESFPLTVTSAQKNPTAFYLCASSPAAARHTEAFFGQGTRLTVV.

This clonotype appeared a few times. CDR3 bases: TGTGCCAGCAGCTTGGTTAAGCGGGATGTCGGGGAGCTGTTTTTT. The encoded protein is CASSLVKRDVGELFF. J is TRBJ2-2 and V is TRBV5-4, with 7 bases that match TRBD2. Germline V gives CDR1 SGHNT, CDR2 YYREEE (reference sequence). V gave up 0 bases and J gave up 7 bases; unmatched junction bases: 6. The CDR3 is 15 residues long.

A note on this clonotype: This may arise from a read error, as a much more abundant clone is one base away. The rearrangement uses TRBV4-3 and TRBJ1-5; D may be TRBD1 (5 bases). Germline assignment: CDR1 LGHNA and CDR2 YSLEER. This CDR3 region has 20 residues. Trimming cost V 0 bases and J 1 base, with 22 bases left between them. The CDR3 here is CASSQDRWTWAGGSNQPQHF. Written as DNA, the CDR3 is TGCGCCAGCAGCCAAGATAGATGGACATGGGCCGGGGGGAGCAATCAGCCCCAGCATTTT.

In its sample, this clonotype was seen many times. This rearrangement joins TRBV28 to TRBJ2-7; D is perhaps TRBD2 (5 bases). Germline CDR1 reads MDHEN; CDR2 reads SYDVKM. The CDR3 is made up of 13 amino acids. V was clipped by 5 bases and J by 4 bases, with 12 bases between them. The CDR3 DNA reads TGTGCCAGCAGTCCCCCCGGGGAGTACGAGCAGTACTTC. Its translation: CASSPPGEYEQYF.

This clonotype occurred many times. The V and J genes are TRBV4-1 and TRBJ1-6; a weak D match, TRBD1 (5 bases). The CDR3 contains 17 residues. V lost 1 base and J 10 bases, leaving 20 bases between the germline ends. Germline-derived CDR1 and CDR2 are MGHRA and YSYEKL. The CDR3 protein is CASSQAALGGGSSPLHF. CDR3 nucleotide sequence: TGCGCCAGCAGCCAAGCTGCTCTCGGGGGAGGTTCCTCACCCCTCCACTTT.

This clonotype was seen repeatedly, ten times or more. The chain has TRBV14 and TRBJ2-2; D remains unclear. Germline values: CDR1 SGHDN, CDR2 FVKESK. Trimming left V 4 bases short and J 2 bases short, with 14 bases between. The CDR3 runs 16 residues. CDR3 loop: CASSPLSVGNTGELFF. CDR3 DNA sequence: TGTGCCAGCAGCCCTCTATCGGTCGGAAACACCGGGGAGCTGTTTTTT.

On this clonotype itself: Given a much more abundant clone one base away, this may be a read error. This chain uses TRBV2 with TRBJ1-1; possibly TRBD1 for D (5 bases). The CDR3 consists of 16 residues. CDR1 is SNHLY and CDR2 is FYNNEI in the germline V gene. The CDR3 here is CTSSFPREQAATEAFF. The DNA of the CDR3 is TGTACCAGCAGTTTTCCTCGGGAACAGGCGGCCACTGAAGCTTTCTTT.

This clonotype was found many times. V and J are TRBV7-2 and TRBJ2-3, with 10 bases identical to TRBD2. V was clipped by 3 bases and J by 2 bases; unmatched bases: 8. This CDR3 contains 17 residues. CDR1 SGHTA and CDR2 FQGNSA come from the germline V gene. In nucleotides, the CDR3 is TGTGCCAGCAGCTTCCTAGCGGGGGCCCTTCTCACAGATACGCAGTATTTT. Its protein product is CASSFLAGALLTDTQYF.

This clonotype turned up a few times. V and J are TRBV2 and TRBJ1-1, with a possible D match to TRBD1 (5 bases). In germline, CDR1 is SNHLY, CDR2 FYNNEI. Trimming removed 9 bases from V and 1 base from J, with 18 bases in between. The CDR3 totals 15 residues. Here the CDR3 DNA reads TGTGCCAGGGAGGTACGGACCGGGGCGAACACTGAAGCTTTCTTT. Encoded protein: CAREVRTGANTEAFF. Based on the CDR3 plus reference TRBV2 and TRBJ1-1, the full variable domain is EPEVTQTPSHQVTQMGQEVILRCVPISNHLYFYWYRQILGQKVEFLVSFYNNEISEKSEIFDDQFSVERPDGSNFTLKIRSTKLEDSAMYFCAREVRTGANTEAFFGQGTRLTVV.

This clonotype was seen at least ten times. The chain's CDR3 is CASSSRTDTQYF. The CDR3 DNA reads as TGTGCCAGCAGCTCCCGCACAGATACGCAGTATTTT. The chain joins TRBV7-8 to TRBJ2-3; D uncertain. Between the trimmed V and J ends, which lost 4 bases and 1 base, there was a span of 3 bases. This CDR3 is 12 amino acids long. Germline V CDR1 and CDR2: SGHVS, FQNEAQ.

Details on this clonotype: A clone one base away is much larger, so this may be a read error. V and J are TRBV4-3 and TRBJ1-3, with D perhaps matching TRBD1 (5 bases). This CDR3 has 16 residues. The V gene's germline CDR1 is LGHNA and CDR2 YSLEER. Between the trimmed V and J ends, which lost 0 bases and 4 bases, there was a span of 13 bases. CDR3 in amino acids: CASSQEERGYGNTIYF. The CDR3, as DNA: TGCGCCAGCAGCCAAGAGGAGCGGGGGTACGGAAACACCATATATTTT.

As to this clonotype: The conserved phenylalanine or tryptophan normally closing the CDR3 is absent here, so this likely arose from a read error. This chain uses TRBV27 with TRBJ1-2; unclear D gene. There are 14 residues in the CDR3. V lost 3 bases to trimming and J lost 0 bases, with 8 bases between them. CDR1 and CDR2 from the germline V gene are MNHEY and SMNVEV (reference sequence). The CDR3: CASSLSHPNYGYTL. The DNA of the CDR3 is TGTGCCAGCAGTTTGTCACACCCTAACTATGGCTACACCCTC.

CDR3 residues: CASSFGGSGEQFF. CDR3 DNA sequence: TGTGCCAGCAGCTTCGGTGGGAGTGGTGAGCAGTTCTTC. J is TRBJ2-1 and V is TRBV5-4; D might be TRBD2 (5 bases). CDR3 size: 13 residues. From germline, CDR1 is SGHNT and CDR2 YYREEE (reference sequence). V dropped 2 bases and J dropped 9 bases, with 12 bases sitting between them.